This T cell receptor (beta chain) was identified during a study of T cells in Graves' hyperthyroidism and ophthalmopathy. What was amplified from RNA transcripts were TCR beta CDR3 regions. Carried out on the TCR CDR3, a first-round RT-PCR used the HTBI primer set. TCRdb analysed the multiplex PCR reads with MiXCR anew, one entry per CDR3 protein. The sample has about half a million distinct CDR3 sequences, more than 15% seen once; the top ten hold about 29%. The study left out patients who had uncontrolled infection, other autoimmune disease, pregnancy or lactation. PBMCs were collected from an approximately 9.5 ml volume of fresh peripheral blood. This clonotype came up many times. The CDR3 is 15 amino acids. The V gene lost 3 bases and the J gene lost 9 bases, with 21 bases spanning the gap. The germline V gene encodes CDR1 DFQATT and CDR2 SNEGSKA (reference sequence).

This clonotype was sampled from a woman younger than 45 with Graves' ophthalmopathy. Sequenced material: blood. This chain links TRBV20-1 with TRBJ1-5, with D unresolved. In DNA, the CDR3 is TGCAGTGCTAGTGAGGGATCACTAGTCACGACGCCCCAGCATTTT. This translates into CSASEGSLVTTPQHF.